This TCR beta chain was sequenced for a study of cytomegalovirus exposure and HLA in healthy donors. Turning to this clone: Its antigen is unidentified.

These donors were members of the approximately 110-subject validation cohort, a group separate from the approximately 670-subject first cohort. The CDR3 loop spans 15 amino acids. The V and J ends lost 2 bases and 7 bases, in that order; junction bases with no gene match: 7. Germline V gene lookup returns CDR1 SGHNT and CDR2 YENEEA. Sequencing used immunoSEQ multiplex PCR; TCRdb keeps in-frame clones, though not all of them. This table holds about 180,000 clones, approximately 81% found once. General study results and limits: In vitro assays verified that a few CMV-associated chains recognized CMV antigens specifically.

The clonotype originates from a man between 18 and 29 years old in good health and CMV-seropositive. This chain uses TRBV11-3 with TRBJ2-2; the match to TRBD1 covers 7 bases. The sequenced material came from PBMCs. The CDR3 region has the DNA TGTGCCAGCAGCTTACCGGGACAGAAGGGCGGGGAGCTGTTTTTT. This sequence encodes CASSLPGQKGGELFF.